What follows are 30 T cell receptor beta chains derived from one specimen sequenced in a study of CD8+ T cells in alopecia areata. Treatment reported: oral pan-JAK inhibitor, 5-10 mg twice daily. After isolation, RNA underwent reverse transcription to generate cDNA as the sequencing template. TCRdb's copy holds only in-frame clones and misses some; the assay was immunoSEQ multiplex PCR. This table holds under 130,000 clones, approximately 84% found once. Sequences were derived from CD8+ T cells sorted from blood, sampled at roughly week 30, from a patient treated with tofacitinib. The receptors originated from a human donor with alopecia areata.

This sequence joins TRBV7-9 and TRBJ2-7; D not resolved. Trimming pared 1 base from V and 1 base from J, leaving 5 bases between. The CDR3 has 13 amino acids. CDR1 and CDR2 from the germline V gene are SEHNR and FQNEAQ (reference sequence). CDR3 in amino acids: CASSLDISYEQYF. CDR3 in DNA: TGTGCCAGCAGCTTAGACATTTCCTACGAGCAGTACTTC. The whole variable domain, remainder taken from reference TRBV7-9 and TRBJ2-7, is DTGVSQNPRHKITKRGQNVTFRCDPISEHNRLYWYRQTLGQGPEFLTYFQNEAQLEKSRLLSDRFSAERPKGSFSTLEIQRTEQGDSAMYLCASSLDISYEQYFGPGTRLTVT.

This chain uses TRBV30 with TRBJ2-7; D is uncertain. Trimming removed 5 bases at V and 0 bases at J, with 14 bases between. The CDR3 extends over 14 amino acids. In germline, CDR1 is GTSNPN, CDR2 SVGIG (reference sequence). CDR3 residues: CAWASWESSYEQYF. The CDR3, as DNA: TGTGCCTGGGCGAGTTGGGAAAGCTCCTACGAGCAGTACTTC.

This clone ranks as medium-sized. The CDR3 sequence is CASSDLLAGYNEQFF. The CDR3 bases are TGTGCCAGCAGTGACTTACTAGCGGGGTACAATGAGCAGTTCTTC. This chain connects TRBV6-1 to TRBJ2-1, with 10 positions matching TRBD2. The CDR3 is made up of 15 amino acids. Germline CDR1 reads MNHNS; CDR2 reads SASEGT. V was pared by 3 bases and J by 4 bases, with 3 bases of the junction left unmatched.

The chain combines TRBV27 with TRBJ2-7; D assignment may be TRBD1 or TRBD2 (6 bases each). Germline V gene lookup returns CDR1 MNHEY and CDR2 SMNVEV (reference sequence). The CDR3 is 16 amino acids. V shed 0 bases and J shed 3 bases, with 15 bases lying between them. In DNA, the CDR3 is TGTGCCAGCAGTTTATCGGCCCAGGGGACTGGCTACGAGCAGTACTTC. Protein product: CASSLSAQGTGYEQYF.

A word on this clone: The junction differs from germline at one of its ends, possibly a read error. The chain carries TRBV7-7 and TRBJ1-1; D is perhaps TRBD1 (5 bases). The CDR3 covers 17 residues. Per the germline V gene, CDR1 is SSHAT and CDR2 is FNYEAQ (reference sequence). This CDR3 is CASSFPKTPDRNTEAFF. The CDR3 DNA is TGTGCTAGCAGCTTCCCCAAAACCCCCGACAGGAACACTGAAGCTTTCTTT.

Notes on this clone: A much more abundant neighbour one base away suggests this may be a read error. The chain joins TRBV5-1 to TRBJ2-7; 10 nucleotides match TRBD2. The germline V gene has CDR1 SGHRS and CDR2 YFSETQ. Germline trimming cut 2 bases from V and 3 bases from J; bases unmatched to any gene: 5. The length of the CDR3 is 15 residues. The CDR3 nucleotides read TGCGCCAGCAGCTTTTTAGCGGGAGGCCGCTACGAGCAGTACTTC. Its translation: CASSFLAGGRYEQYF.

This chain uses TRBV7-9 with TRBJ2-1, with 7 bases aligning to TRBD2. The CDR3 covers 15 residues. V lost 4 bases, J lost 0 bases, and 3 bases stayed unmatched. CDR1 and CDR2 from the germline V gene are SEHNR and FQNEAQ (reference sequence). This chain's CDR3 is CASSSSGGSYNEQFF. In nucleotides, the CDR3 is TGTGCCAGCAGCTCCTCGGGGGGCTCCTACAATGAGCAGTTCTTC.

The chain has TRBV6-1 and TRBJ1-5, with a tentative D call TRBD1 (6 bases). This CDR3 is 16 amino acids long. Trimming pared 3 bases from V and 8 bases from J, leaving 20 bases between. From germline, CDR1 is MNHNS and CDR2 SASEGT. This chain's CDR3 is CASSDQGWGYTEPQHF. The CDR3 region has the DNA TGTGCCAGCAGTGATCAGGGGTGGGGTTATACGGAGCCCCAGCATTTT.

The chain joins TRBV29-1 to TRBJ2-2; possible D gene TRBD1, 6 bases. There are 12 residues in the CDR3. The germline V gene encodes CDR1 SQVTM and CDR2 ANQGSEA. V was cut by 6 bases and J by 5 bases, with 10 bases left in between. The CDR3 loop reads CSVRDRTGELFF. CDR3 sequence (DNA): TGCAGCGTCCGAGACAGGACCGGGGAGCTGTTTTTT.

This chain connects TRBV5-1 to TRBJ2-7, with unresolved D. In germline, CDR1 is SGHRS, CDR2 YFSETQ. Trimming took off 1 base at V and 6 bases at J, with 20 bases between the two ends. The CDR3 runs to 16 residues. The CDR3 loop is CASSLYNSNKVREQYF. In DNA form, the CDR3 reads TGCGCCAGCAGCTTGTATAACTCTAACAAGGTCCGCGAGCAGTACTTC.

In its sample, this clone is medium-sized (0.01 to 0.1%). The rearrangement uses TRBV14 and TRBJ1-1, with D hard to call. The CDR3 runs to 13 residues. From germline, CDR1 is SGHDN and CDR2 FVKESK. V shed 0 bases and J shed 6 bases, with 8 bases lying between them. The DNA of the CDR3 is TGTGCCAGCAGCCAAGATTCGCTATCTGAAGCTTTCTTT. Its translation: CASSQDSLSEAFF.

This chain joins TRBV7-6 and TRBJ2-7, with D tentatively TRBD1 (6 bases). This CDR3 has 15 amino acids. V was clipped by 1 base and J by 3 bases, with 13 bases between them. Germline loops: CDR1 SGHVS, CDR2 FNYEAQ. For the CDR3, the DNA is TGTGCCAGCAGCTTAGTGGCAGGGGCCGACTACGAGCAGTACTTC. Translating gives CASSLVAGADYEQYF.

The chain's CDR3 is CASSGGYDNVLTF. The CDR3 DNA sequence: TGTGCCAGCTCCGGAGGGTATGACAACGTCCTGACTTTC. V usage is TRBV2 and J usage is TRBJ2-6, with D possibly being TRBD2 (6 bases). Looked up from germline, CDR1 is SNHLY and CDR2 is FYNNEI. This CDR3 contains 13 residues. The V end lost 8 bases, the J end lost 9 bases, and 14 bases lay between the germline ends.

The rearrangement joins TRBV7-9 to TRBJ2-1; 13 nucleotides agree with TRBD2. CDR3 length: 15 residues. Trimming at V came to 4 bases and at J to 5 bases, leaving 2 bases not matched to a gene. Germline V lookup: CDR1 SEHNR, CDR2 FQNEAQ (reference sequence). CDR3 residues: CASSSGLAGDNEQFF. The CDR3 DNA sequence: TGTGCCAGCAGCTCTGGACTAGCGGGGGACAATGAGCAGTTCTTC. The complete variable domain, with remaining parts taken from reference TRBV7-9 and TRBJ2-1, reads DTGVSQNPRHKITKRGQNVTFRCDPISEHNRLYWYRQTLGQGPEFLTYFQNEAQLEKSRLLSDRFSAERPKGSFSTLEIQRTEQGDSAMYLCASSSGLAGDNEQFFGPGTRLTVL.

The V and J genes are TRBV7-9 and TRBJ2-7, with 9 bases lining up with TRBD1. Germline CDR1 SEHNR, CDR2 FQNEAQ (reference sequence). The CDR3 spans 14 residues. The J segment lost 3 bases and the V segment lost 4 bases, leaving 4 bases of the junction unmatched. The CDR3 nucleotides read TGTGCCAGCAGCTCGACGACAGGGGGCTACGAGCAGTACTTC. Its translation is CASSSTTGGYEQYF.

The CDR3 here is CASSYFRGPSYNEQFF. The DNA for the CDR3 is TGTGCCAGCAGCTATTTCAGGGGACCGTCCTACAATGAGCAGTTCTTC. This chain connects TRBV7-9 to TRBJ2-1; perhaps TRBD1 as D (6 bases). Germline-derived CDR1 and CDR2 are SEHNR and FQNEAQ (reference sequence). V was clipped by 4 bases and J by 1 base, with 14 bases between them. The CDR3 contains 16 residues.

Here the CDR3 DNA reads TGTGCCAGTAGTCCACCTACGACAGGGGTCGACAATGAGCAGTTCTTC. It specifies CASSPPTTGVDNEQFF. The V gene is TRBV19, the J gene TRBJ2-1; 8 positions match TRBD1. Per the germline V gene, CDR1 is LNHDA and CDR2 is SQIVND (reference sequence). J lost 5 bases, V lost 5 bases, and 11 bases had no gene match. CDR3 size: 16 residues.

The V call is TRBV27, the J call TRBJ2-1; perhaps TRBD2 as D (6 bases). The CDR3 runs 14 residues. V dropped 3 bases and J dropped 4 bases, with 10 bases sitting between them. In germline, CDR1 is MNHEY, CDR2 SMNVEV (reference sequence). The CDR3 here is CASSFSGRYNEQFF. CDR3 in DNA: TGTGCCAGCAGTTTCAGCGGGCGGTACAATGAGCAGTTCTTC.

The chain links TRBV2 to TRBJ1-1; unclear D gene. Germline CDR1 reads SNHLY; CDR2 reads FYNNEI. V gave up 5 bases and J gave up 0 bases, with 13 bases separating them. This CDR3 is 15 amino acids long. The CDR3 spells CASSSLKGMNTEAFF. DNA for the CDR3: TGTGCCAGCAGTTCCCTTAAGGGAATGAACACTGAAGCTTTCTTT.

The chain joins TRBV5-5 to TRBJ2-3, with D hard to call. The V gene's germline CDR1 is SGHKS and CDR2 YYEKEE (reference sequence). V was pared by 3 bases and J by 0 bases, with 2 bases between. This CDR3 is 12 amino acids long. The CDR3 loop is CASSWSTDTQYF. In nucleotides, the CDR3 is TGTGCCAGCAGCTGGAGCACAGATACGCAGTATTTT.

This clone appeared a single time. The J gene is TRBJ1-5, the V gene TRBV7-2, with D perhaps TRBD1 (5 bases). CDR1 is SGHTA and CDR2 is FQGNSA in the germline V gene. This CDR3 is 13 amino acids long. Trimming cost V 5 bases and J 7 bases, with 12 bases left between them. The chain's CDR3 is CASSLPWGQPQHF. In DNA form, the CDR3 reads TGTGCCAGCAGCCTCCCTTGGGGCCAGCCCCAGCATTTT.

Written as DNA, the CDR3 is TGTGCTAGTGGTGGGACAGACACTTACTACAATGAGCAGTTCTTC. It translates to CASGGTDTYYNEQFF. The gene calls are TRBV12-5 and TRBJ2-1; TRBD1 agrees at 7 bases. This CDR3 comprises 15 residues. V dropped 5 bases and J dropped 3; count of bases not matched to a gene: 7. CDR1 is LGHNT, CDR2 FRNRAP, per germline.

The chain couples TRBV9 to TRBJ2-7; possibly TRBD1 for D (5 bases). Germline V CDR1 and CDR2: SGDLS, YYNGEE. Trimming shortened V by 0 bases and J by 0 bases, and 7 bases separated the two germline ends. CDR3 length: 14 residues. CDR3 DNA: TGTGCCAGCAGCGTAGTAGACAGCTCCTACGAGCAGTACTTC. This encodes CASSVVDSSYEQYF.

In its sample, this clone was seen once. V is TRBV19 and J is TRBJ2-3, with 8 bases fitting TRBD2. Trimming at V came to 2 bases and at J to 6 bases, leaving 10 bases not matched to a gene. Germline-derived CDR1 and CDR2 are LNHDA and SQIVND (reference sequence). The CDR3 is 16 amino acids. CDR3 sequence reads: CASSILVTSGRDTQYF. DNA of the CDR3: TGTGCCAGTAGTATACTCGTAACTAGCGGTCGGGATACGCAGTATTTT.

V gene TRBV10-3 combines with J gene TRBJ2-7; TRBD2 agrees at 8 bases. V lost 3 bases and J lost 4; bases outside the gene matches: 8. Germline V gene data show CDR1 as ENHRY and CDR2 as SYGVKD. CDR3 length equals 15 residues. The CDR3 DNA is TGTGCCATCAGTGACGTCGGGGGGGTGGCGTACGAGCAGTACTTC. This translates into CAISDVGGVAYEQYF.

This chain connects TRBV27 to TRBJ2-7; tentative D call: TRBD2 (6 bases). Germline CDR1 and CDR2: MNHEY and SMNVEV (reference sequence). The CDR3 contains 17 residues. Trimming left V 1 base short and J 2 bases short, with 18 bases between. The CDR3 region has the DNA TGTGCCAGCAGTTTATTTCCCCTAGCGAGACCCCCCTACGAGCAGTACTTC. Encoded protein: CASSLFPLARPPYEQYF.

This rearrangement joins TRBV28 to TRBJ2-1, with 7 bases aligning to TRBD2. The V segment lost 3 bases and the J segment 10 bases; nucleotides outside the gene matches: 21. CDR3 length: 18 amino acids. Germline CDR1 is MDHEN and CDR2 is SYDVKM. CDR3 amino acids: CASSFPGSGTAPTLEQFF. In nucleotides, the CDR3 is TGTGCCAGCAGTTTCCCAGGAAGCGGGACCGCGCCAACTTTGGAGCAGTTCTTC. The whole variable domain, filled in from reference TRBV28 and TRBJ2-1, reads DVKVTQSSRYLVKRTGEKVFLECVQDMDHENMFWYRQDPGLGLRLIYFSYDVKMKEKGDIPEGYSVSREKKERFSLILESASTNQTSMYLCASSFPGSGTAPTLEQFFGPGTRLTVL.

The chain links TRBV5-1 to TRBJ2-7; D gene ambiguous. The CDR3 extends over 15 amino acids. Germline V gene data show CDR1 as SGHRS and CDR2 as YFSETQ. Trimming removed 0 bases from V and 5 bases from J, with 15 bases in between. The CDR3 DNA sequence: TGCGCCAGCAGCTTGGGGCCGCAGCTTCTCAACGAGCAGTACTTC. Encoded protein: CASSLGPQLLNEQYF.

V is TRBV30 and J is TRBJ1-1; 8 bases map to TRBD1. V lost 3 bases to trimming and J lost 1 base; unmatched junction nucleotides: 4. CDR1 is GTSNPN and CDR2 is SVGIG in the germline V gene (reference sequence). The CDR3 totals 14 residues. The CDR3 spells CAWSTGQGNTEAFF. The CDR3 nucleotides read TGTGCCTGGAGCACCGGACAGGGGAACACTGAAGCTTTCTTT.

The chain recombines TRBV15 with TRBJ1-1; D is undetermined. CDR3 length: 16 residues. The V end was cut by 0 bases, the J end by 1 base, with 12 bases between. Germline V gene lookup returns CDR1 LNHNV and CDR2 YYDKDF (reference sequence). Here the CDR3 DNA reads TGTGCCACCAGCAGAGATTTTCGGGGATCGAACACTGAAGCTTTCTTT. Residues: CATSRDFRGSNTEAFF.